The next 27 T cell receptor beta chains were all read from a single sample in a study of cytomegalovirus exposure and HLA in healthy donors. The PCR was carried out with 60 Vbeta primers and 13 Jbeta primers. TCRdb's table, derived via immunoSEQ multiplex PCR, lists solely in-frame clones and lacks some. The data contain 190,000 or so clones, less than 85% of them singletons. The sample comprised PBMCs. The receptors were sampled from a girl aged 10 to 17 in good health and CMV-seropositive.

The CDR3: CASGLERGGVAYNEQFF. In nucleotides, the CDR3 is TGTGCTAGTGGTTTGGAGCGGGGGGGCGTAGCCTACAATGAGCAGTTCTTC. The rearrangement joins TRBV12-5 to TRBJ2-1; TRBD2 agrees at 10 bases. There are 17 residues in the CDR3. Germline V gene data show CDR1 as LGHNT and CDR2 as FRNRAP. Trimming at V came to 1 base and at J to 2 bases, leaving 5 bases not matched to a gene.

V usage is TRBV7-2 and J usage is TRBJ2-7; weak D call: TRBD2 (7 bases). This CDR3 region has 14 residues. The ends were cut back, 8 bases at V and 2 bases at J, with 16 bases in the middle. Germline V CDR1 and CDR2: SGHTA, FQGNSA. The CDR3 coding sequence is TGTGCCAGCCGAGCACAGGGAGGGCCCTACGAGCAGTACTTC. Protein product: CASRAQGGPYEQYF.

This clone has just a few counts. The chain joins TRBV6-5 to TRBJ2-1; tentative D call: TRBD2 (5 bases). Per the germline V gene, CDR1 is MNHEY and CDR2 is SVGAGI. The V end lost 8 bases, the J end lost 8 bases, and 22 bases lay between the germline ends. This CDR3 region has 15 residues. CDR3: CASSPRGRPGDEQFF. Written as DNA, the CDR3 is TGTGCCAGCTCCCCCCGAGGGCGCCCCGGGGATGAGCAGTTCTTC.

The chain combines TRBV5-4 with TRBJ2-3; 10 nucleotides align to TRBD2. Per germline, CDR1 SGHNT and CDR2 YYREEE (reference sequence). The junction had 8 bases not matched to a gene; V was cut back by 1 base and J by 0 bases. This CDR3 comprises 18 residues. Written as DNA, the CDR3 is TGTGCCAGCAGCTTGAGTGCGTTGACTAGCGGGAGCACAGATACGCAGTATTTT. This sequence encodes CASSLSALTSGSTDTQYF.

The V call is TRBV9, the J call TRBJ2-3; 12 bases line up with TRBD2. This CDR3 is 19 amino acids long. V lost 6 bases to trimming and J lost 4 bases; unmatched junction nucleotides: 18. The V gene's germline CDR1 is SGDLS and CDR2 YYNGEE. The chain's CDR3 is CASTRGPSGGAGVADTQYF. In nucleotides, the CDR3 is TGTGCCAGCACTAGAGGTCCTAGCGGGGGGGCCGGGGTCGCAGATACGCAGTATTTT.

The chain recombines TRBV5-1 with TRBJ2-3; 11 bases agree with TRBD2. The trim removed 5 bases at V and 4 bases at J, leaving 0 bases unmatched. The germline V gene has CDR1 SGHRS and CDR2 YFSETQ. The length of the CDR3 is 13 residues. The CDR3 loop is CASSSGGADTQYF. CDR3 in DNA: TGCGCCAGCAGTAGCGGGGGGGCAGATACGCAGTATTTT. Together with reference TRBV5-1 and TRBJ2-3, the CDR3 gives the full variable domain: KAGVTQTPRYLIKTRGQQVTLSCSPISGHRSVSWYQQTPGQGLQFLFEYFSETQRNKGNFPGRFSGRQFSNSRSEMNVSTLELGDSALYLCASSSGGADTQYFGPGTRLTVL.

V is TRBV12-1 and J is TRBJ1-1; TRBD1 is taken as the D call from the table, unchecked against the DNA. TRBV12-1 is a recognized pseudogene. The CDR3 is 15 amino acids. CDR3 nucleotide sequence: TGTGCCAGCAGCTTTGCCGGACACACGAACACTGAAGCTTTCTTT. Translation: CASSFAGHTNTEAFF.

The chain is built from TRBV4-3 and TRBJ2-6, with D possibly matching TRBD1 (5 bases). The CDR3 length is 17 residues. Germline CDR1 reads LGHNA; CDR2 reads YSLEER. Trimming stripped 3 bases from V and 2 bases from J, with 14 bases between. The CDR3 spells CASSHLLWGAGANVLTF. The CDR3 region has the DNA TGCGCCAGCAGCCACCTCTTGTGGGGCGCTGGGGCCAACGTCCTGACTTTC.

The chain joins TRBV27 to TRBJ1-5; D is uncertain. Germline V gene sequence: CDR1 MNHEY, CDR2 SMNVEV (reference sequence). V was clipped by 2 bases and J by 7 bases, with 12 bases between them. The CDR3 spans 14 residues. CDR3 nucleotide sequence: TGTGCCAGCAGTTTACATTCCAACGGGCAGCCCCAGCATTTT. Protein sequence: CASSLHSNGQPQHF.

This chain connects TRBV5-1 to TRBJ2-1; D is unclear. This CDR3 is 13 amino acids long. Between the trimmed V and J ends, which lost 0 bases and 4 bases, there was a span of 5 bases. Germline CDR1 and CDR2: SGHRS and YFSETQ. Written as DNA, the CDR3 is TGCGCCAGCAGCTTGGGAACTTACAATGAGCAGTTCTTC. Translating it yields CASSLGTYNEQFF.

The genes are TRBV7-9 and TRBJ2-1; 12 bases match TRBD2. With V trimmed by 3 bases and J by 5 bases, 8 bases remained unmatched. CDR1 SEHNR and CDR2 FQNEAQ come from the germline V gene (reference sequence). This CDR3 has 17 amino acids. The CDR3: CASSFPPTSGGNNEQFF. In DNA form, the CDR3 reads TGTGCCAGCAGCTTTCCTCCTACTAGCGGGGGGAACAATGAGCAGTTCTTC. The entire variable domain, with the rest obtained from reference TRBV7-9 and TRBJ2-1, is as follows: DTGVSQNPRHKITKRGQNVTFRCDPISEHNRLYWYRQTLGQGPEFLTYFQNEAQLEKSRLLSDRFSAERPKGSFSTLEIQRTEQGDSAMYLCASSFPPTSGGNNEQFFGPGTRLTVL.

The V gene is TRBV2, the J gene TRBJ2-5; the match to TRBD1 covers 8 bases. V shed 7 bases and J 7 bases; nucleotides not matched to a gene: 8. Germline loops: CDR1 SNHLY, CDR2 FYNNEI. The CDR3 runs to 13 residues. The CDR3 DNA reads TGTGCCAGCACGACCGACAGGGGTGGGACCCAGTACTTC. This translates into CASTTDRGGTQYF.

The CDR3 sequence: CASSLGRGEQYF. In DNA, the CDR3 is TGTGCCAGCAGCTTAGGACGGGGCGAGCAGTACTTC. The chain employs TRBV7-9 and TRBJ2-7; D perhaps matches TRBD2 (5 bases). The germline V and J ends were trimmed by 1 base and 6 bases, with 7 bases remaining between them. The CDR3 length is 12 residues. CDR1 is SEHNR, CDR2 FQNEAQ, per germline (reference sequence).

The CDR3 reads CASSEYRDSYNEQFF. CDR3 coding DNA: TGTGCCAGCAGTGAATACCGGGATTCCTACAATGAGCAGTTCTTC. This chain connects TRBV25-1 to TRBJ2-1, with D possibly matching TRBD2 (5 bases). The CDR3 is made up of 15 amino acids. The V end was cut by 0 bases, the J end by 1 base, with 7 bases between. Per the germline V gene, CDR1 is MGHDK and CDR2 is SYGVNS.

The count of this clone is one. The chain combines TRBV7-2 with TRBJ1-4, with 12 positions matching TRBD1. Germline assignment: CDR1 SGHTA and CDR2 FQGNSA. The CDR3 runs to 16 residues. The J segment lost 5 bases and the V segment lost 5 bases, leaving 6 bases of the junction unmatched. CDR3 loop: CASSPGTGGPNEKLFF. The CDR3 nucleotides are TGTGCCAGCAGCCCTGGGACAGGGGGCCCAAATGAAAAACTGTTTTTT.

This chain connects TRBV5-4 to TRBJ1-2, with D tentatively TRBD1 (5 bases). The CDR3 length is 15 residues. V was shortened by 4 bases and J by 0 bases, with 13 bases between the two germline ends. Looked up from germline, CDR1 is SGHNT and CDR2 is YYREEE (reference sequence). The CDR3 spells CASSAWGDANYGYTF. The CDR3 region has the DNA TGTGCCAGCAGCGCGTGGGGGGACGCTAACTATGGCTACACCTTC.

The chain uses TRBV10-2 and TRBJ2-7, with 7 nucleotides matching TRBD2. Losses at the gene ends were 8 bases for V and 0 bases for J; bases not matched to a gene: 7. Germline V lookup: CDR1 WSHSY, CDR2 SAAADI. The CDR3 covers 14 residues. The CDR3 protein is CASRLGGGSYEQYF. The CDR3 DNA sequence: TGCGCCAGCCGTTTGGGGGGGGGCTCCTACGAGCAGTACTTC.

The chain uses TRBV4-3 and TRBJ1-1, with D possibly TRBD1 on 5 matching bases. Germline CDR1 and CDR2: LGHNA and YSLEER. The ends were cut back, 1 base at V and 1 base at J, with 7 bases in the middle. This CDR3 has 14 residues. In DNA form, the CDR3 reads TGCGCCAGCAGCCAAGGACAGCCGAACACTGAAGCTTTCTTT. Translated, it gives CASSQGQPNTEAFF.

The chain has TRBV19 and TRBJ1-1; possible D gene TRBD1, 5 bases. Looked up from germline, CDR1 is LNHDA and CDR2 is SQIVND (reference sequence). V was cut by 10 bases and J by 3 bases, with 18 bases left in between. The CDR3 extends over 14 amino acids. CDR3 protein: CATLTGGVHTEAFF. The DNA for the CDR3 is TGTGCCACTCTCACTGGGGGGGTCCACACTGAAGCTTTCTTT.

The chain carries TRBV4-1 and TRBJ1-1, with a weak D call TRBD1 (6 bases). There are 13 residues in the CDR3. V was shortened by 7 bases and J by 4 bases, with 13 bases between the two germline ends. Germline CDR1 MGHRA, CDR2 YSYEKL. The CDR3 loop reads CASTKGGGTEAFF. Here the CDR3 DNA reads TGCGCCAGCACCAAGGGGGGGGGCACTGAAGCTTTCTTT.

This rearrangement joins TRBV27 to TRBJ2-2; TRBD2 might be the D (7 bases). Germline loops: CDR1 MNHEY, CDR2 SMNVEV (reference sequence). Trimming removed 5 bases from V and 6 bases from J, with 22 bases in between. The CDR3 covers 17 residues. CDR3 sequence: CASSQIQGGSWAGELFF. The CDR3 nucleotides read TGTGCCAGCAGTCAAATACAGGGAGGGAGTTGGGCCGGGGAGCTGTTTTTT.

The chain links TRBV6-5 to TRBJ2-7; TRBD1 agrees at 7 bases. V was clipped by 8 bases and J by 7 bases; unmatched bases: 8. Germline CDR1 and CDR2: MNHEY and SVGAGI. The CDR3 runs to 12 residues. CDR3 DNA sequence: TGTGCCAGCTCAAGCCCAGGGGGTGAGCAGTACTTC. As protein: CASSSPGGEQYF.

In the case of this clone: One end of the junction varies from germline; a read error may be responsible. The chain recombines TRBV2 with TRBJ2-4; 8 bases map to TRBD1. The germline CDR1 and CDR2 sequences are SNHLY and FYNNEI. The CDR3 extends over 16 amino acids. The CDR3 here is CAGRALQGAKSDIQYF. CDR3 DNA: TGTGCCGGCAGGGCGCTGCAGGGGGCGAAGAGTGACATTCAGTACTTC. Combining the CDR3 with reference TRBV2 and TRBJ2-4 gives the whole variable domain EPEVTQTPSHQVTQMGQEVILRCVPISNHLYFYWYRQILGQKVEFLVSFYNNEISEKSEIFDDQFSVERPDGSNFTLKIRSTKLEDSAMYFCAGRALQGAKSDIQYFGAGTRLSVL.

The chain uses TRBV6-1 and TRBJ2-5; 7 bases map to TRBD1. Trimming took 4 bases from V and 1 from J; bases not matched to a gene: 3. The CDR3 spans 14 residues. Germline CDR1 is MNHNS and CDR2 is SASEGT. CDR3 in amino acids: CASSGWDSQETQYF. CDR3 DNA: TGTGCCAGCAGTGGTTGGGACAGCCAAGAGACCCAGTACTTC.

Only a few counts were recorded for this clone. The chain combines TRBV6-5 with TRBJ2-7, with D possibly being TRBD1 (6 bases). Germline V gene data show CDR1 as MNHEY and CDR2 as SVGAGI. The CDR3 has 11 residues. V lost 7 bases and J lost 2, with 6 bases in between. The CDR3 region has the DNA TGTGCCAGCACAGGGGCCTACGAGCAGTACTTC. It translates to CASTGAYEQYF.

The rearrangement joins TRBV27 to TRBJ1-5; a possible D gene is TRBD1 (6 bases). Germline V gene lookup returns CDR1 MNHEY and CDR2 SMNVEV (reference sequence). CDR3 length: 15 residues. V lost 1 base to trimming and J lost 6 bases, with 13 bases between them. The CDR3 loop is CASSLWGGRSQPQHF. CDR3 bases: TGTGCCAGCAGTTTATGGGGGGGCAGATCTCAGCCCCAGCATTTT.

The chain joins TRBV7-2 to TRBJ2-5, with no clear D. Germline CDR1 and CDR2: SGHTA and FQGNSA. The V and J ends lost 4 bases and 1 base respectively, with 4 bases between them. The CDR3 sequence is 12 residues long. CDR3 sequence: CASSSSQETQYF. CDR3 in DNA: TGTGCCAGCAGCTCCAGCCAAGAGACCCAGTACTTC.